One sample yielded the 22 T cell receptor beta chains listed below, sequenced in a study of regulatory T cells in long-lasting Graves disease. Researchers made TCR beta libraries by using iRepertoire HTBI primers and running Arm-PCR on CDR3 regions. MiXCR, run by TCRdb on the multiplex PCR reads, gives a single entry per CDR3 protein. The sample includes approximately 400,000 distinct CDR3 sequences, approximately 16% of them seen just once. The time point was: newly diagnosed GD, antithyroid drugs for less than 3 months. PBMC RNA was the source of the TCR library. This sample was shared with a second study, whose subject was T cells in Graves' hyperthyroidism and ophthalmopathy.

Sequencing was performed on peripheral blood mononuclear cells (PBMCs), taken at new diagnosis, from a patient treated with antithyroid drugs. Receptors were obtained from a woman aged 40-49 years with Graves disease.

The J gene is TRBJ2-7, the V gene TRBV7-6, with TRBD2 as a possible D gene (6 bases). The V gene's germline CDR1 is SGHVS and CDR2 FNYEAQ. CDR3 length equals 16 residues. Trimming cost V 7 bases and J 7 bases, with 26 bases left between them. The CDR3 bases are TGTGCCAGCAACCCCGAAGAGGGCGGGACGCCCGAGGAGCAGTACTTC. Protein: CASNPEEGGTPEEQYF. Full variable domain (missing parts from reference TRBV7-6 and TRBJ2-7): GAGVSQSPRYKVTKRGQDVALRCDPISGHVSLYWYRQALGQGPEFLTYFNYEAQQDKSGLPNDRFSAERPEGSISTLTIQRTEQRDSAMYRCASNPEEGGTPEEQYFGPGTRLTVT.

A note on this clonotype: A much larger clone lies a single base off, so this may be a read error. The chain recombines TRBV7-6 with TRBJ2-7; TRBD1 matches at 7 bases. The CDR3 extends over 16 amino acids. V shed 8 bases, J shed 3 bases, and the junction held 16 bases outside the gene matches. Germline lookup yields CDR1 SGHVS and CDR2 FNYEAQ. Written as DNA, the CDR3 is TGTGCCAGCGGTCATCATATAGACAGGGTCTTCTACGAGCAGTACTTC. Encoded protein: CASGHHIDRVFYEQYF.

This clonotype was seen at least ten times. The chain uses TRBV10-3 and TRBJ1-2; D may be TRBD1 (6 bases). CDR1 and CDR2 from the germline V gene are ENHRY and SYGVKD. CDR3 size: 15 residues. V lost 3 bases and J lost 1, with 12 bases in between. CDR3: CAISDPDRLNYGYTF. In DNA form, the CDR3 reads TGTGCCATCAGTGACCCGGACAGACTTAACTATGGCTACACCTTC.

This clonotype was counted at least ten times. This chain links TRBV7-2 with TRBJ1-1, with a weak D call TRBD1 (5 bases). The CDR3 extends over 15 amino acids. Germline values: CDR1 SGHTA, CDR2 FQGNSA. V dropped 1 base and J dropped 1 base, with 10 bases sitting between them. The CDR3 loop reads CASSLEFGGNTEAFF. Here the CDR3 DNA reads TGTGCCAGCAGCTTAGAATTTGGGGGGAACACTGAAGCTTTCTTT.

In its sample, this clonotype was seen many times. CDR3 residues: CASSLDWVTDTQYF. The CDR3 bases are TGCGCCAGCAGCTTGGACTGGGTTACAGATACGCAGTATTTT. V is TRBV5-1 and J is TRBJ2-3, with D hard to call. From germline, CDR1 is SGHRS and CDR2 YFSETQ. Deletions cut 0 bases from V and 3 bases from J, with 8 bases between. The CDR3 is 14 amino acids.

This clonotype was seen at least ten times. The chain links TRBV28 to TRBJ2-2; 8 bases line up with TRBD2. Losses at the gene ends were 7 bases for V and 4 bases for J; bases not matched to a gene: 11. The CDR3 is 16 amino acids. Germline assignment: CDR1 MDHEN and CDR2 SYDVKM. The DNA of the CDR3 is TGTGCCAGCACCCCAGCGGGAGATGTTGGCACCGGGGAGCTGTTTTTT. It encodes CASTPAGDVGTGELFF.

Ten or more counts support this clonotype. The chain links TRBV3-1 to TRBJ2-3, with D possibly being TRBD1 (6 bases). The germline CDR1 and CDR2 sequences are LGHDT and YNNKEL (reference sequence). The ends were cut back, 0 bases at V and 6 bases at J, with 10 bases in the middle. The CDR3 sequence is 14 residues long. The CDR3 DNA reads TGTGCCAGCAGCCAAGAAACAGGGTCGGATACGCAGTATTTT. Its translation: CASSQETGSDTQYF.

This clonotype has ten or more counts. The J gene is TRBJ2-3, the V gene TRBV5-1; D is ambiguous. This CDR3 is 14 amino acids long. Germline assignment: CDR1 SGHRS and CDR2 YFSETQ. The V and J ends lost 1 base and 2 bases respectively, with 8 bases between them. The CDR3 spells CASSLIRVTDTQYF. Written as DNA, the CDR3 is TGCGCCAGCAGCTTGATCCGGGTCACAGATACGCAGTATTTT.

This chain uses TRBV6-5 with TRBJ2-1, with unresolved D. V was trimmed by 2 bases and J by 12 bases, leaving 8 bases between them. The germline V gene encodes CDR1 MNHEY and CDR2 SVGAGI. The CDR3 is 11 residues long. CDR3 amino acids: CASSYVGGQFF. The CDR3 nucleotides are TGTGCCAGCAGTTACGTGGGTGGGCAGTTCTTC.

V usage is TRBV7-3 and J usage is TRBJ2-2, with a tentative D call TRBD2 (6 bases). In germline, CDR1 is SGHTA, CDR2 FQGTGA. CDR3 size: 16 residues. The V end lost 6 bases, the J end lost 7 bases, and 21 bases lay between the germline ends. The CDR3 DNA follows: TGTGCCAGCAGTAGGACCGGAGGGTGGTTTGGCGGGGAGCTGTTTTTT. Its translation: CASSRTGGWFGGELFF.

The chain is built from TRBV2 and TRBJ2-2, with TRBD1 as a possible D gene (6 bases). The CDR3 consists of 16 residues. V lost 2 bases to trimming and J lost 1 base, with 11 bases between them. Germline V gene sequence: CDR1 SNHLY, CDR2 FYNNEI. The CDR3: CASSEQGTVNTGELFF. The DNA of the CDR3 is TGTGCCAGCAGTGAACAGGGGACGGTGAACACCGGGGAGCTGTTTTTT. Looking up the rest from reference TRBV2 and TRBJ2-2 gives the full variable domain: EPEVTQTPSHQVTQMGQEVILRCVPISNHLYFYWYRQILGQKVEFLVSFYNNEISEKSEIFDDQFSVERPDGSNFTLKIRSTKLEDSAMYFCASSEQGTVNTGELFFGEGSRLTVL.

There are many counts of this clonotype. This CDR3 reads CASSPTGGGSYEQYF. The CDR3 DNA reads as TGTGCCAGCAGCCCAACGGGAGGGGGCTCCTACGAGCAGTACTTC. This chain links TRBV9 with TRBJ2-7, with 8 nucleotides matching TRBD2. The germline V gene encodes CDR1 SGDLS and CDR2 YYNGEE. The CDR3 has 15 residues. V lost 4 bases, J lost 0 bases, and 6 bases stayed unmatched.

This clonotype was seen a few times. The genes are TRBV5-1 and TRBJ2-6, with 9 bases that match TRBD2. The CDR3 length is 18 residues. The J segment lost 0 bases and the V segment lost 4 bases, leaving 8 bases of the junction unmatched. Germline V gene data show CDR1 as SGHRS and CDR2 as YFSETQ. The chain's CDR3 is CASSMVGTSPSGANVLTF. The CDR3 DNA is TGCGCCAGCAGCATGGTCGGGACTAGCCCCTCTGGGGCCAACGTCCTGACTTTC.

This clonotype was recorded at least ten times. CDR3 residues: CASSPRDEQFF. The CDR3 bases are TGTGCCAGCAGTCCCCGAGATGAGCAGTTCTTC. J is TRBJ2-1 and V is TRBV28; no clear D. Trimming took 5 bases from V and 8 from J, leaving 7 bases between them. The germline V gene has CDR1 MDHEN and CDR2 SYDVKM. The CDR3 has 11 amino acids. Filled out from reference TRBV28 and TRBJ2-1, the complete variable domain reads DVKVTQSSRYLVKRTGEKVFLECVQDMDHENMFWYRQDPGLGLRLIYFSYDVKMKEKGDIPEGYSVSREKKERFSLILESASTNQTSMYLCASSPRDEQFFGPGTRLTVL.

This clonotype was detected many times. CDR3 nucleotide sequence: TGTGCCAGCAGCTTATACGCTAGCGGGAGCTACGAGCAGTACTTC. Translating it yields CASSLYASGSYEQYF. The V and J genes are TRBV7-2 and TRBJ2-7; 10 nucleotides align to TRBD2. With 2 bases clipped from V and 3 bases from J, the junction kept 4 bases outside the gene matches. Germline values: CDR1 SGHTA, CDR2 FQGNSA. The CDR3 is 15 amino acids.

This clonotype appeared many times. The junction and the germline gene differ at one end; a read error may be behind it. This sequence joins TRBV7-9 and TRBJ2-2; D may be TRBD2 (6 bases). Germline values: CDR1 SEHNR, CDR2 FQNEAQ (reference sequence). The CDR3 loop spans 15 amino acids. DNA for the CDR3: TGTGCCAGCAGCTTAGATACAACGGACCGCGGGGAGCCGTTTTTT. Its translation is CASSLDTTDRGEPFF.

V gene TRBV20-1 combines with J gene TRBJ2-3; maybe TRBD1 (5 bases). CDR1 DFQATT and CDR2 SNEGSKA come from the germline V gene (reference sequence). The CDR3 length is 11 residues. CDR3 protein: CSLQGTDTQYF. The CDR3 coding sequence is TGCAGCCTACAGGGCACAGATACGCAGTATTTT.

J is TRBJ2-7 and V is TRBV28; 14 bases are shared with TRBD2. This CDR3 is built from 18 residues. V lost 6 bases, J lost 6 bases, and 16 bases stayed unmatched. The germline V gene has CDR1 MDHEN and CDR2 SYDVKM. CDR3 sequence reads: CASSRTGLAGVSLSEQYF. For the CDR3, the DNA is TGTGCCAGCAGCCGAACGGGACTAGCGGGAGTATCACTTTCCGAGCAGTACTTC.

The genes are TRBV30 and TRBJ2-5, with a tentative D call TRBD1 (5 bases). This CDR3 is built from 13 residues. Per germline, CDR1 GTSNPN and CDR2 SVGIG (reference sequence). V was trimmed by 7 bases and J by 4 bases, leaving 16 bases between them. The CDR3 DNA is TGTGCCTTGGACACTGGGTATCGAGAGACCCAGTACTTC. This gives the protein CALDTGYRETQYF.

In its sample, this clonotype was seen many times. CDR3 coding DNA: TGCGCCAGCAGCTTGGTAGCGGGAGTCACAGATACGCAGTATTTT. The encoded protein is CASSLVAGVTDTQYF. This chain connects TRBV5-1 to TRBJ2-3, with 9 positions matching TRBD2. Germline V gene lookup returns CDR1 SGHRS and CDR2 YFSETQ. J gave up 2 bases and V 0 bases, and 1 base lay outside the gene matches. The CDR3 consists of 15 residues.

This clonotype was observed many times. The rearrangement joins TRBV29-1 to TRBJ1-1, with a possible D match to TRBD1 (6 bases). The V gene lost 6 bases and the J gene lost 0 bases, with 23 bases spanning the gap. There are 17 residues in the CDR3. Germline lookup yields CDR1 SQVTM and CDR2 ANQGSEA. Here the CDR3 DNA reads TGCAGCGTCCAAGAACCGAGTATGCGGGACATGAACACTGAAGCTTTCTTT. This sequence encodes CSVQEPSMRDMNTEAFF. Full variable domain (remainder filled in from reference TRBV29-1 and TRBJ1-1): SAVISQKPSRDICQRGTSLTIQCQVDSQVTMMFWYRQQPGQSLTLIATANQGSEATYESGFVIDKFPISRPNLTFSTLTVSNMSPEDSSIYLCSVQEPSMRDMNTEAFFGQGTRLTVV.

This clonotype was seen at least ten times. CDR3: CASSLDRPYEQYF. CDR3 in DNA: TGTGCCAGCAGCTTGGACAGACCTTACGAGCAGTACTTC. This chain uses TRBV7-2 with TRBJ2-7; TRBD1 is a possible D gene (6 bases). Per the germline V gene, CDR1 is SGHTA and CDR2 is FQGNSA. V gave up 3 bases and J gave up 4 bases, with 10 bases separating them. The CDR3 length is 13 residues.